This T cell receptor (beta chain) is drawn from a study of blood T cell repertoires in COVID-19 (dated by TCRdb to the early 2020s). A note on the overall study: Samples covering the acute and convalescent phases of COVID-19 were provided by collaborators in the United States, Italy and Spain. The repertoires were made available in a free public database intended to serve as a resource for research on the immune response to SARS-CoV-2. The prospective study material was composed of cDNA or gDNA derived from T cells, B-cell-depleted T cells, or PBMCs. Subjects who had been exposed to COVID-19, were actively infected with it, or had recovered from it provided the deeply sampled blood TCRbeta repertoires that made up the dataset. The samples were drawn from the first 160 participants of the ongoing ImmuneRACE study and from under 1,500 subjects provided by 6 global collaborators. HLA class I and class II types, where available, came from metadata supplied by the sample provider rather than from assay-based typing. The sample metadata nearly always contained a de-identified subject ID, COVID-19 status, age in years and sex.

The CDR3 contains 14 residues, cysteine and phenylalanine counted. Kept here is only the CDR3 DNA, which spans 42 bases and is read in frame from base 1. Here V drops 5 bases and J drops 3 bases, and the junction holds 4 bases not matched to any gene. The CDR1 and CDR2 encoded by the germline V gene are LGHNA and YNFKEQ. The collaborating institutions used their own protocols to collect whole blood in K2EDTA tubes. For TCRbeta analysis, collaborators shipped samples as frozen whole blood, isolated PBMCs, or DNA extracted from either of those sample types. TCRbeta CDR3 regions were amplified from genomic DNA by means of the immunoSEQ Assay, a bias-controlled multiplex PCR. Per the original workflow: The number of nucleated cells in each sample was estimated from the amplification of reference gene primers within the assay. To quantify the absolute abundance of each unique TCRbeta CDR3 rearrangement, sequence reads were collapsed and filtered. For each sample, productive Simpson clonality was calculated as the square root of Simpson's diversity index across productive rearrangements. As stored in TCRdb, this immuneACCESS dataset retains in-frame rearrangements with V and J assigned. A fraction of the clones does not appear; measured against another copy, unresolved V genes explain less than half of the discrepancy, and the remainder lacks a known reason. V and J calls and clone size are copied from that table; D and trimming were computed from the DNA. This sample is represented by roughly 230,000 clones; roughly 88% of them were singletons. The ten largest clones capture around 25% of the sample.

A note on this clone: Its recognized antigen is unknown. One base away there is no much larger clone; base qualities are not given.

Results the study describes overall, beyond this receptor: The amount of clinical and demographic metadata varied by source and participant and was provided uncurated.

The chain employs TRBV4-2 and TRBJ2-5, and 9 bases in between align with TRBD2. The clonotype originates from a man between 35 and 55 years old with acute or convalescent COVID-19. The specimen was peripheral blood. The sequenced DNA is TGTGCCAGCAGCAAGCGACTAGCGGAAGAGACCCAGTACTTC. This is translated as CASSKRLAEETQYF.